These T cell receptor beta chains were read from a single sample in a study of blood T cell repertoires in COVID-19. TCRdb's table, derived via immunoSEQ multiplex PCR, lists solely in-frame clones and lacks some. The sample lists some 130,000 clones, approximately 78% occurring once. The sample taken for sequencing was PBMCs or T cells enriched from blood (not recorded which). These receptors all stem from a woman aged 50 to 65 who had recovered from COVID-19. CDR3s include the opening cysteine and the closing phenylalanine or tryptophan. D genes are given only for firm matches. A row's size may be missing; if present it is once, few, many or a size class.

D gene: TRBD1; V gene: TRBV7-3; J gene: TRBJ1-2; CDR3 length: 14; clone size: .; CDR3 protein: CASSLTQDRDGYTF; CDR3 DNA: TGTGCCAGCAGCTTAACTCAGGACAGGGATGGCTACACCTTC
D gene: .; V gene: TRBV9; J gene: TRBJ2-1; CDR3 length: 13; clone size: once; CDR3 protein: CASSVVGRNEQFF; CDR3 DNA: TGTGCCAGCAGCGTAGTAGGGAGGAACGAGCAGTTCTTC
D gene: .; V gene: TRBV5-1; J gene: TRBJ1-4; CDR3 length: 14; clone size: .; CDR3 protein: CASSGQATNEKLFF; CDR3 DNA: TGCGCCAGCAGCGGGCAGGCAACTAATGAAAAACTGTTTTTT
D gene: TRBD2; V gene: TRBV19; J gene: TRBJ2-2; CDR3 length: 16; clone size: few; CDR3 protein: CASSHRLAGEPGELFF; CDR3 DNA: TGTGCCAGTAGTCACCGACTAGCGGGGGAGCCCGGGGAGCTGTTTTTT
D gene: TRBD1; V gene: TRBV5-1; J gene: TRBJ2-5; CDR3 length: 17; clone size: .; CDR3 protein: CASSSFLGTGVGETQYF; CDR3 DNA: TGCGCCAGCAGCTCCTTCTTAGGGACAGGGGTAGGGGAGACCCAGTACTTC
D gene: TRBD1; V gene: TRBV3-1/TRBV3-2; J gene: TRBJ2-3; CDR3 length: 16; clone size: .; CDR3 protein: CASSLTTGGRTDTQYF; CDR3 DNA: TGTGCCAGCAGCCTCACCACAGGGGGACGCACAGATACGCAGTATTTT
D gene: .; V gene: TRBV3-1/TRBV3-2; J gene: TRBJ2-1; CDR3 length: 14; clone size: .; CDR3 protein: CASSLVMGGPKQFF; CDR3 DNA: TGTGCCAGCAGTCTAGTTATGGGGGGGCCTAAGCAGTTCTTC
D gene: .; V gene: TRBV19; J gene: TRBJ1-6; CDR3 length: 19; clone size: .; CDR3 protein: CASSMMIGGPRGSSSPLHF; CDR3 DNA: TGTGCCAGTAGTATGATGATCGGTGGACCTCGGGGAAGCAGTTCACCCCTCCACTTT
D gene: .; V gene: TRBV5-1; J gene: TRBJ1-1; CDR3 length: 13; clone size: .; CDR3 protein: CASRIEGSAEAFF; CDR3 DNA: TGCGCCAGCAGGATCGAGGGATCCGCTGAAGCTTTCTTT
D gene: .; V gene: TRBV19; J gene: TRBJ1-4; CDR3 length: 16; clone size: once; CDR3 protein: CASSTPIGGAGEKLFF; CDR3 DNA: TGTGCCAGTAGTACACCCATTGGCGGAGCCGGTGAAAAACTGTTTTTT
D gene: .; V gene: TRBV27; J gene: TRBJ1-5; CDR3 length: 16; clone size: .; CDR3 protein: CASSFGARGLNQPQHF; CDR3 DNA: TGTGCCAGCAGTTTCGGGGCGCGGGGTTTGAATCAGCCCCAGCATTTT
D gene: .; V gene: TRBV24-1; J gene: TRBJ1-4; CDR3 length: 14; clone size: .; CDR3 protein: CATSEGLNNEKLFF; CDR3 DNA: TGTGCCACCAGTGAGGGGCTTAATAATGAAAAACTGTTTTTT
D gene: .; V gene: TRBV5-5; J gene: TRBJ1-1; CDR3 length: 14; clone size: .; CDR3 protein: CASSLATSVTEAFF; CDR3 DNA: TGTGCCAGCAGCTTGGCAACTTCGGTGACTGAAGCTTTCTTT
D gene: TRBD2; V gene: TRBV28; J gene: TRBJ2-1; CDR3 length: 15; clone size: .; CDR3 protein: CASSSLAGGPQEQFF; CDR3 DNA: TGTGCCAGCAGTTCACTAGCGGGGGGGCCTCAGGAGCAGTTCTTC
D gene: TRBD1; V gene: TRBV7-6; J gene: TRBJ1-6; CDR3 length: 15; clone size: .; CDR3 protein: CASSLDPGGESPLHF; CDR3 DNA: TGTGCCAGCAGCTTAGACCCAGGGGGCGAATCACCCCTCCACTTT
D gene: TRBD2; V gene: TRBV5-1; J gene: TRBJ2-1; CDR3 length: 15; clone size: .; CDR3 protein: CASSLASGTYNEQFF; CDR3 DNA: TGCGCCAGCAGCTTGGCTAGCGGCACCTACAATGAGCAGTTCTTC
D gene: .; V gene: TRBV2; J gene: TRBJ2-5; CDR3 length: 13; clone size: .; CDR3 protein: CASSELRGETQYF; CDR3 DNA: TGTGCCAGCAGTGAACTTAGGGGAGAGACCCAGTACTTC
D gene: TRBD1; V gene: TRBV6-5; J gene: TRBJ1-5; CDR3 length: 13; clone size: .; CDR3 protein: CATTGAGNQPQHF; CDR3 DNA: TGTGCCACGACAGGGGCCGGCAATCAGCCCCAGCATTTT